One sample yielded the 19 T cell receptor delta chains listed below, sequenced in a study of γδ T cells in repeated Plasmodium falciparum infection. Flow sorting of PBMC yielded separate Vgamma9/Vdelta2+ and Vdelta2-negative gammadelta T cell populations for bulk repertoire analysis. TCRdb redid clone calling on the multiplex PCR reads using CATT. Among about 89,000 delta-chain clones listed, approximately 1.5% were seen once. The sequenced sample consisted of gamma-delta T cells from blood. These receptors all stem from a pool of human donors (malaria-infected and uninfected, not separated).

This clone was found many times. CDR3 loop: CALGELNRPSNASLISKLIF. CDR3 DNA: TGTGCTCTTGGGGAACTAAATCGGCCTTCAAACGCCTCCCTGATCTCTAAACTCATCTTT. The chain employs TRDV1 and TRDJ1, with D possibly being TRDD2 (5 bases). With 0 bases removed from V and 7 bases from J, the gap between germline ends came to 30 bases. CDR3 length equals 20 residues. Per germline, CDR1 TSWWSYY and CDR2 QGS.

This clone was observed at least ten times. The V gene is TRDV1, the J gene TRDJ1; D perhaps matches TRDD3 (7 bases). TCRdb carries no J gene annotation; the J gene was assigned here by matching the DNA with germline. This CDR3 comprises 23 residues. Germline CDR1 and CDR2: TSWWSYY and QGS. The V gene lost 0 bases and the J gene lost 0 bases, with 32 bases spanning the gap. The CDR3 sequence is CALGELFPSYTVNWGQYTDKLIF. CDR3 DNA: TGTGCTCTTGGGGAACTGTTCCCCTCCTACACAGTAAACTGGGGCCAATACACCGATAAACTCATCTTT.

In the case of this clone: Given a far larger clone just one base away, this is likely a sequencing read error. Other nucleotide sequences in the sample specify the same CDR3. CDR3 bases: TGTGCTTATAGGAGTGGCGATGAAACGGGTTCCTACGTGGGAAAGGGGCTCATCTTC. It specifies CAYRSGDETGSYVGKGLIF. The V gene is listed as TRAV38-2/DV8; no J gene was called; the D call in the table, TRDD3, was not verified against the DNA. This CDR3 region has 19 residues. CDR1 is TSESDYY and CDR2 is QEAYKQQN in the germline V gene.

On this clone: The protein TCRdb gives is from a much larger clone and does not agree with this DNA's translation at residue 14, likely a read error; the protein shown here comes from the DNA. The chain uses TRDV1 and TRDJ1, with 13 positions matching TRDD3. V shed 1 base and J 0 bases; nucleotides not matched to a gene: 20. The CDR3 has 23 amino acids. CDR1 and CDR2 from the germline V gene are TSWWSYY and QGS. The CDR3 here is CALGEQPCTGGYAEVLYTDKLIF. For the CDR3, the DNA is TGTGCTCTTGGGGAACAGCCTTGTACTGGGGGATACGCTGAGGTGCTGTACACCGATAAACTCATCTTT.

This clone showed up just a few times. A far larger clone differs by one base, so this is likely a read error. Other DNA sequences in the same sample also yield this CDR3. This chain joins TRDV2 and TRDJ3; D might be TRDD3 (5 bases). TCRdb is silent on the J gene; assignment here came from matching the DNA to germline. V shed 2 bases and J shed 0 bases, with 22 bases lying between them. There are 21 residues in the CDR3. Germline V CDR1 and CDR2: GEAIGNYY, EKD. CDR3 sequence (DNA): TGTGCCTGTGACAAAGTAGCTCCCGGGGGGTCTAGCTCCTGGGACACCCGACAGATGTTTTTC. Its translation: CACDKVAPGGSSSWDTRQMFF.

To note about this clone: TCRdb's entry gives the protein of a much larger clone, which mismatches this DNA's translation at residue 15, likely from a read error; the protein reported here is translated from the DNA. The chain uses TRDV1 and TRDJ1; TRDD3 matches at 12 bases. TCRdb lists no J gene, so it was determined here by aligning the DNA to germline. Germline V CDR1 and CDR2: TSWWSYY, QGS. This CDR3 is 23 amino acids long. Trimming removed 2 bases from V and 0 bases from J; junction bases left unmatched: 22. CDR3 sequence (DNA): TGTGCTCTTGGGGAAGTGAACGGTTCACAAACTGGGGGATACCCCACAGACACCGATAAACTCATCTTT. Translating it yields CALGEVNGSQTGGYPTDTDKLIF.

This clone was counted ten times or more. This likely traces to a read error, being one base from a far larger clone. At the DNA level, this CDR3 is encoded by other sequences in the same sample as well. The chain uses TRDV2 and TRDJ1; maybe TRDD3 (6 bases). This CDR3 has 17 residues. Trimming shortened V by 6 bases and J by 0 bases, and 22 bases separated the two germline ends. In germline, CDR1 is GEAIGNYY, CDR2 EKD. The CDR3 loop reads CACNYLGDQGYTDKLIF. The CDR3 DNA reads TGTGCCTGTAACTATCTAGGGGATCAAGGGTACACCGATAAACTCATCTTT.

This clone showed up just a few times. CDR3 in amino acids: CALGDLFLGDTRKLIF. CDR3 in DNA: TGTGCTCTTGGGGACCTGTTCCTGGGGGATACGAGGAAACTCATCTTT. V gene TRDV1 combines with J gene TRDJ1; TRDD3 matches 12 bases. Matching the DNA to germline supplied the J gene, which TCRdb does not give. The CDR3 has 16 amino acids. Germline-derived CDR1 and CDR2 are TSWWSYY and QGS. V shed 3 bases and J 8 bases; nucleotides not matched to a gene: 10.

This clone was picked up a small number of times. The protein recorded in TCRdb matches a much larger clone and deviates from this DNA's translation at residue 5, suggesting a read error; the protein here is obtained by translating the DNA. The chain carries TRDV1 and TRDJ1; the D is unclear. No J gene was available from TCRdb, and it was assigned here by a germline match of the DNA. V was pared by 4 bases and J by 3 bases, with 12 bases between. Germline V gene data show CDR1 as TSWWSYY and CDR2 as QGS. The CDR3 sequence is 14 residues long. The CDR3 DNA follows: TGTGCTCTTGGGGTACTCATCGGGTCCGATAAACTCATCTTT. Its translation: CALGVLIGSDKLIF.

Concerning this clone itself: With a far larger clone one base away, a read error is the likely cause. This sample includes further DNA sequences coding for the same CDR3. The chain uses TRDV2 and TRDJ1; 12 bases match TRDD3. Assignment of the J gene here rests on matching the DNA to germline, because TCRdb gives none. The CDR3 spans 16 residues. Germline assignment: CDR1 GEAIGNYY and CDR2 EKD. Trimming took 7 bases from V and 4 from J; bases not matched to a gene: 12. Here the CDR3 reads CACDSLLGDTHDKLIF. CDR3 nucleotides: TGTGCCTGCGACTCCTTACTGGGGGATACCCACGATAAACTCATCTTT.

Concerning this clone itself: The protein recorded in TCRdb matches a much larger clone and deviates from this DNA's translation at residue 7, suggesting a read error; the protein here is obtained by translating the DNA. The V gene is TRDV3, the J gene TRDJ1; 9 nucleotides align to TRDD3. Losses at the gene ends were 2 bases for V and 5 bases for J; bases not matched to a gene: 15. The germline V gene has CDR1 TVYSNPD and CDR2 GDNSRS (reference sequence). The CDR3 totals 16 residues. The CDR3 DNA sequence: TGTGCCTTTTCAACTACGATTGCTGGGGGATCAGATAAACTCATCTTT. This sequence encodes CAFSTTIAGGSDKLIF.

The V call is TRDV1, the J call TRDJ3; a weak D match, TRDD2 (5 bases). TCRdb leaves out the J gene; it was filled in here by matching the DNA to germline. Looked up from germline, CDR1 is TSWWSYY and CDR2 is QGS. V was trimmed by 5 bases and J by 0 bases, leaving 14 bases between them. CDR3 length: 18 residues. Here the CDR3 reads CALGPLPFVSWDTRQMFF. In DNA form, the CDR3 reads TGTGCTCTTGGGCCCCTACCCTTCGTCTCCTGGGACACCCGACAGATGTTTTTC.

This clone was found many times. A far larger clone is just one base off, so this is likely a read error. Additional DNA sequences in this sample encode the identical CDR3. The genes are TRDV2 and TRDJ1; possibly TRDD3 for D (5 bases). Here the J gene came from matching the DNA to germline, since TCRdb omits it. Germline values: CDR1 GEAIGNYY, CDR2 EKD. Trimming cost V 7 bases and J 0 bases, with 23 bases left between them. The CDR3 is 17 amino acids. CDR3 sequence: CACDSLLGDSHTDKLIF. CDR3 DNA sequence: TGTGCCTGCGACTCTCTACTTGGGGACTCCCACACCGATAAACTCATCTTT.

As to this clone: It differs at one base from a far larger clone, so likely a read error. Other DNA sequences in the same sample also yield this CDR3. This chain joins TRDV2 and TRDJ1, with 8 bases fitting TRDD3. In the absence of a J gene in TCRdb, the DNA was matched to germline to assign it here. This CDR3 has 20 residues. In germline, CDR1 is GEAIGNYY, CDR2 EKD. The V segment lost 1 base and the J segment 1 base; nucleotides outside the gene matches: 19. CDR3 in DNA: TGTGCCTGTGACACTGTCTCGCTTACTGGGGGGTTCCGGACCACCGATAAACTCATCTTT. Its translation is CACDTVSLTGGFRTTDKLIF.

This clone has a handful of counts. TCRdb assigns this DNA the protein of a much larger clone, which departs from its translation at residue 13; this likely reflects a read error, and the protein shown comes from translating the DNA. This sequence joins TRDV2 and TRDJ1; D may be TRDD3 (5 bases). The J gene is absent in TCRdb and was assigned here via DNA matching to germline. The germline V gene has CDR1 GEAIGNYY and CDR2 EKD. CDR3 length: 16 residues. CDR3 bases: TGTGCCTGTGACACCCGTGGTGGGGACAACACCGATAGACTCATCTTT. Translation gives CACDTRGGDNTDRLIF.

With regard to this clone: This likely traces to a read error, being one base from a far larger clone. The sample has other DNA sequences that encode this CDR3 too. The J gene was not called, though the V gene is TRDV1; the table's D call of TRDD3 was not tested on the DNA. CDR1 and CDR2 from the germline V gene are TSWWSYY and QGS. The CDR3 extends over 19 amino acids. The CDR3: CALGERITRGIPPTDKLIF. The CDR3, as DNA: TGTGCTCTTGGGGAAAGGATCACTAGGGGGATACCGCCCACCGATAAACTTATCTTT.

This clone was detected only a few times. TCRdb records a much larger clone's protein for this DNA, with a difference at residue 19 that likely arises from a read error; the protein given is the translation of the DNA. V usage is TRAV38-2/DV8 and J usage is TRDJ1; weak D call: TRDD3 (9 bases). TCRdb gives no J gene; it was assigned here by matching the DNA to germline. V gave up 1 base and J gave up 3 bases, with 40 bases separating them. The CDR3 spans 24 residues. From germline, CDR1 is TSESDYY and CDR2 QEAYKQQN. CDR3 in DNA: TGTGCTTATAGGAGCCCAGTAGGCCTTCCTATTACTGGGGGACGTTCTGTTTACGCCGATAAACTCATCTTT. It encodes CAYRSPVGLPITGGRSVYADKLIF.

Comment on this clone: The TCRdb record carries a much larger clone's protein, which differs from this DNA's translation at residue 11; a read error is the likely cause, and the protein listed here is the DNA translation. CDR3: CAFLDTGDKLTF. Written as DNA, the CDR3 is TGTGCCTTTTTAGATACGGGCGATAAACTCACCTTT. No J gene was named, though the V gene is TRDV3. This CDR3 has 12 amino acids. CDR1 and CDR2 from the germline V gene are TVYSNPD and GDNSRS (reference sequence).

This clone was seen more than once but under ten times. TCRdb's entry gives the protein of a much larger clone, which mismatches this DNA's translation at residue 16, likely from a read error; the protein reported here is translated from the DNA. The CDR3 nucleotides read TGTGCTCTTGGGGAACTAGGTAGTCTCCTAAACCCGTACTGGGGGAGACGGAAACTCATCTTT. Encoded protein: CALGELGSLLNPYWGRRKLIF. V gene TRDV1 combines with J gene TRDJ1, with TRDD3 matching over 9 bases. The V segment lost 0 bases and the J segment 8 bases; nucleotides outside the gene matches: 25. The germline V gene has CDR1 TSWWSYY and CDR2 QGS. The CDR3 consists of 21 residues.